This TCR beta chain was sequenced in a study of early T cells in non-severe SARS-CoV-2 infection. Study details: From unsorted whole blood, bulk RNA was sequenced, and the chains remained unpaired.

This CDR3 is built from 13 residues. Germline assignment: CDR1 SGHRS and CDR2 YFSETQ. The V end was cut by 1 base, the J end by 3 bases, with 6 bases between. Attachment of unique molecular identifiers to individual cDNA molecules was performed. Each CDR3 protein gets one entry after TCRdb re-called the 5' RACE reads with MiXCR. The sample lists roughly 28,000 distinct CDR3 sequences, about 4% seen once, with approximately 4.4% in the top ten. About this clonotype: Antigen unknown.

The study, taken as a whole, reports: Matching with VDJdb favored anti-spike CD8 responses (missing private and CD4 specificities).

What was sequenced was whole blood. The receptor's source is an adult who was a healthcare worker with PCR-confirmed SARS-CoV-2 infection or an uninfected control (not recorded which). This sequence joins TRBV5-1 and TRBJ2-3; tentatively, D is TRBD2 (5 bases). CDR3 DNA: TGCGCCAGCAGCTTGCCGGGGACAGATACGCAGTATTTT. This codes for CASSLPGTDTQYF. Looking up the rest from reference TRBV5-1 and TRBJ2-3 gives the full variable domain: KAGVTQTPRYLIKTRGQQVTLSCSPISGHRSVSWYQQTPGQGLQFLFEYFSETQRNKGNFPGRFSGRQFSNSRSEMNVSTLELGDSALYLCASSLPGTDTQYFGPGTRLTVL.